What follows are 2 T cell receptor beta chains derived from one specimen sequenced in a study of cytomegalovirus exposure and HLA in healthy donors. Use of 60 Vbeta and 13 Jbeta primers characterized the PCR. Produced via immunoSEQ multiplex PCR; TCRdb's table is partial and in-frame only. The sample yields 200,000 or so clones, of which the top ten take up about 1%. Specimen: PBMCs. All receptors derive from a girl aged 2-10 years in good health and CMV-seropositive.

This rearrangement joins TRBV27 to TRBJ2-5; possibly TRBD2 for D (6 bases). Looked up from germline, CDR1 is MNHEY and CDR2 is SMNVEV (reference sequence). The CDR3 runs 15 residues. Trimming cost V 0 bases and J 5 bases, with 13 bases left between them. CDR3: CASSLSRDFSETQYF. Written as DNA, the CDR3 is TGTGCCAGCAGTTTATCCCGGGACTTTAGTGAGACCCAGTACTTC.

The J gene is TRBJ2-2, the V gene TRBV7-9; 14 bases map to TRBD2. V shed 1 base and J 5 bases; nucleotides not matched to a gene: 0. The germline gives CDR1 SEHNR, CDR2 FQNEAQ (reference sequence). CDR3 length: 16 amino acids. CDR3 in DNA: TGTGCCAGCAGCTTAGGGACTAGCGGGAGGACCGGGGAGCTGTTTTTT. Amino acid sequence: CASSLGTSGRTGELFF.